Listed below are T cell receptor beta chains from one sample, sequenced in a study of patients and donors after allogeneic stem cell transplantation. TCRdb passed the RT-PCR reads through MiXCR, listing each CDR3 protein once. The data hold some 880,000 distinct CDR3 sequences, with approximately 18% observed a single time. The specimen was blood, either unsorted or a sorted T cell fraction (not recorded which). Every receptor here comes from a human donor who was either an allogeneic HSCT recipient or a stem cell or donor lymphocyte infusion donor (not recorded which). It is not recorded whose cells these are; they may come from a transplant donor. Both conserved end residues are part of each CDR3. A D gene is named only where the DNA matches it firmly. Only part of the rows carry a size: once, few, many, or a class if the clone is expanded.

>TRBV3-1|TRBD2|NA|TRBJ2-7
CASSQLGGTPYEQYF
TGTGCCAGCAGCCAGCTCGGGGGGACCCCCTACGAGCAGTACTTC
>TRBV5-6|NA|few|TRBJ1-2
CASSPTRNYGYTF
TGTGCCAGCAGCCCAACACGAAACTATGGCTACACCTTC
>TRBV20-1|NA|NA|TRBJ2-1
CSARDSEPYNEQFF
TGCAGTGCTAGAGATTCGGAGCCCTACAATGAGCAGTTCTTC
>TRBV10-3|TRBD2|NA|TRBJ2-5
CATLAAGEETQYF
TGTGCCACCCTAGCGGCGGGGGAAGAGACCCAGTACTTC
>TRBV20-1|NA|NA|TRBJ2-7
CSARDTGHGSSYEQYF
TGCAGTGCTAGAGATACGGGACACGGGAGCTCCTACGAGCAGTACTTC
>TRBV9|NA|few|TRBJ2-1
CASSVESGTSNEQFF
TGTGCCAGCAGCGTAGAAAGCGGAACTTCCAATGAGCAGTTCTTC
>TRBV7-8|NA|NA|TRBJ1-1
CASSPFSRGTEAFF
TGTGCCAGCAGCCCATTTAGTCGCGGCACTGAAGCTTTCTTT
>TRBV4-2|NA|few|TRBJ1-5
CASSQDGGMNQPQHF
TGTGCCAGCAGCCAAGATGGGGGGATGAATCAGCCCCAGCATTTT
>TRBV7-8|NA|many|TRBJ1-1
CASSLLRGQHTEAFF
TGTGCCAGCAGCTTACTCAGAGGACAGCACACTGAAGCTTTCTTT
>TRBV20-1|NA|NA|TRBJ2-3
CSAPRPEARTDTQYF
TGCAGTGCTCCCCGGCCGGAGGCCCGCACAGATACGCAGTATTTT
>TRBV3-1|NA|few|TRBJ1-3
CASRPTHGHTIYF
TGTGCCAGCAGACCTACGCATGGCCACACCATATATTTT
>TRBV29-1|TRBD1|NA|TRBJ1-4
CSTLKGAANEKLFF
TGCAGCACTTTAAAGGGGGCAGCTAATGAAAAACTGTTTTTT
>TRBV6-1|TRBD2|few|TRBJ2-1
CASSHGGAKYEQFF
TGTGCCAGCAGCCACGGGGGGGCCAAATATGAGCAGTTCTTC
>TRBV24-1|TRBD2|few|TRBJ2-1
CATSDLAERYNEQFF
TGTGCCACCAGTGATCTAGCGGAACGTTACAATGAGCAGTTCTTC
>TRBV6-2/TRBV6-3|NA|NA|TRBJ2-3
CASSWENTDTQYF
TGTGCCAGCAGTTGGGAGAACACAGATACGCAGTATTTT
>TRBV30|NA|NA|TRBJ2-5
CAWSEGLPRGTQYF
TGTGCCTGGAGTGAAGGACTCCCCCGCGGGACCCAGTACTTC
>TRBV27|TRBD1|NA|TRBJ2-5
CASSITTGGAGTQYF
TGTGCCAGCAGTATTACGACAGGGGGCGCGGGGACCCAGTACTTC
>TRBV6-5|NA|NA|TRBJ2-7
CASSYSRRYEQYF
TGTGCCAGCAGTTACTCGAGAAGATACGAGCAGTACTTC
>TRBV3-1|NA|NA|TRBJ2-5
CASSQEKGGGLQETQYF
TGTGCCAGCAGCCAAGAGAAGGGGGGAGGACTCCAAGAGACCCAGTACTTC
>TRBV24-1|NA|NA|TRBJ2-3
CATSDLSTLVHTQYF
TGTGCCACCAGTGATTTGAGCACACTGGTACATACGCAGTATTTT
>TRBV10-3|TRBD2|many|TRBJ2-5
CAISPTAGIREETQYF
TGTGCCATCAGTCCAACAGCGGGGATACGTGAAGAGACCCAGTACTTC
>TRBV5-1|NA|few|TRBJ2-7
CASQGPSGGAYEQYF
TGCGCCAGCCAGGGGCCTAGTGGGGGAGCCTACGAGCAGTACTTC
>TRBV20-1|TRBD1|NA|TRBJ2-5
CSARTGFETQYF
TGCAGTGCTAGGACAGGGTTTGAGACCCAGTACTTC
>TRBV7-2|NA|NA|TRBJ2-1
CASSLQGGMGNEQFF
TGTGCCAGCAGTTTACAGGGGGGGATGGGGAATGAGCAGTTCTTC
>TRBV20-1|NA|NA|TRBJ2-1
CSARAGPVLGEQFF
TGCAGTGCTAGAGCGGGACCAGTCTTGGGTGAGCAGTTCTTC
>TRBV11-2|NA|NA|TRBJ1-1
CASSLVAATHEAFF
TGTGCCAGCAGCTTAGTCGCGGCAACGCATGAAGCTTTCTTT
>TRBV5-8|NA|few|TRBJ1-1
CASSLGWRMNTEAFF
TGTGCCAGCAGCCTAGGGTGGAGGATGAACACTGAAGCTTTCTTT
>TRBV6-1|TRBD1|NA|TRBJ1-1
CASKRAGQLPLNTEAFF
TGTGCCAGCAAAAGGGCGGGACAGTTGCCCTTGAACACTGAAGCTTTCTTT
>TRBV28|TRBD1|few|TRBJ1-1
CASSFLGQGTEAFF
TGTGCCAGCAGTTTCTTGGGACAGGGAACTGAAGCTTTCTTT
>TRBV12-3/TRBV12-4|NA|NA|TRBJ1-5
CASSFRAGPGQPQHF
TGTGCCAGCAGTTTCCGAGCAGGACCAGGTCAGCCCCAGCATTTT
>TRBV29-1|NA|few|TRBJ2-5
CSVTQGYQETQYF
TGCAGCGTCACTCAGGGGTACCAAGAGACCCAGTACTTC
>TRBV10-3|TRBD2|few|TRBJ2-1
CAISPREGRSNEQFF
TGTGCCATCAGTCCGCGGGAGGGTCGGTCCAATGAGCAGTTCTTC
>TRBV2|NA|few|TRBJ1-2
CASSEAEGVTHYGYTF
TGTGCCAGCAGTGAAGCGGAAGGGGTTACTCACTATGGCTACACCTTC
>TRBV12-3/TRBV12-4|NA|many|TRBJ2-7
CASSFEGHSYEQYF
TGTGCCAGCAGTTTCGAGGGACACTCCTACGAGCAGTACTTC
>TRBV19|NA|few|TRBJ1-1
CASMAGNTEAFF
TGTGCCAGTATGGCAGGCAATACTGAAGCTTTCTTT
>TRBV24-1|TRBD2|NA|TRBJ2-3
CATSELTSGASTDTQYF
TGTGCCACCAGTGAGCTGACTAGCGGCGCATCCACAGATACGCAGTATTTT
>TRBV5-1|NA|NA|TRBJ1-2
CASSLGFSPGRPDYGYTF
TGCGCCAGCAGCTTGGGATTCTCGCCGGGACGCCCCGACTATGGCTACACCTTC
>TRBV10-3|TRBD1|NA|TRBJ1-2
CAIGALQGANGYTF
TGTGCCATCGGGGCCTTACAGGGGGCGAATGGCTACACCTTC
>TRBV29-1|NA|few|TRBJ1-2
CSVVTRYGYTF
TGCAGCGTTGTAACAAGATATGGCTACACCTTC
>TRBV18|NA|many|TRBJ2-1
CASSHATGGSSSYNEQFF
TGTGCCAGCTCGCACGCGACAGGCGGCAGTAGCTCCTACAATGAGCAGTTCTTC
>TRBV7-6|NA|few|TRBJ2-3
CASSLGSAGHTDTQYF
TGTGCCAGCAGCTTAGGTTCGGCAGGGCACACAGATACGCAGTATTTT
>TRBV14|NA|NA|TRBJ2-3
CASSQGLTPSTDTQYF
TGTGCCAGCAGCCAAGGGCTGACACCAAGCACAGATACGCAGTATTTT
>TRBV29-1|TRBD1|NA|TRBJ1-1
CSVSPPQGTGVLAEAFF
TGCAGCGTCTCCCCTCCCCAAGGGACAGGGGTTTTGGCTGAAGCTTTCTTT
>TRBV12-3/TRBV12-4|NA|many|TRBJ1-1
CASSLDGGTLEAFF
TGTGCCAGCAGTTTAGACGGCGGAACACTCGAAGCTTTCTTT
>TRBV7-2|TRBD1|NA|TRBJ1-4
CASSYLGQGGGEKLFF
TGTGCCAGCAGCTACCTCGGACAGGGGGGTGGGGAAAAACTGTTTTTT
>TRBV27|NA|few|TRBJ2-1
CASSISPPNNEQFF
TGTGCCAGCAGTATTTCCCCCCCCAACAATGAGCAGTTCTTC
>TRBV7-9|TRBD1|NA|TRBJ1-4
CASSLGTGAEKLFF
TGTGCCAGCAGCTTAGGGACAGGCGCTGAAAAACTGTTTTTT
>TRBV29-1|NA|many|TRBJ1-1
CSVGSRLNPEAFF
TGCAGCGTTGGGAGTCGGTTGAACCCTGAAGCTTTCTTT
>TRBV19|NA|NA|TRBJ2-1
CASHPRSGEQFF
TGTGCCAGCCATCCCCGCAGCGGGGAGCAGTTCTTC
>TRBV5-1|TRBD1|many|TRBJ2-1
CASSQDRGGNEQFF
TGCGCCAGCAGCCAGGACAGGGGAGGCAATGAGCAGTTCTTC
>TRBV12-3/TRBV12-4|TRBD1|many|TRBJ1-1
CASSRVQGATEAFF
TGTGCCAGCAGTCGCGTACAGGGGGCTACTGAAGCTTTCTTT